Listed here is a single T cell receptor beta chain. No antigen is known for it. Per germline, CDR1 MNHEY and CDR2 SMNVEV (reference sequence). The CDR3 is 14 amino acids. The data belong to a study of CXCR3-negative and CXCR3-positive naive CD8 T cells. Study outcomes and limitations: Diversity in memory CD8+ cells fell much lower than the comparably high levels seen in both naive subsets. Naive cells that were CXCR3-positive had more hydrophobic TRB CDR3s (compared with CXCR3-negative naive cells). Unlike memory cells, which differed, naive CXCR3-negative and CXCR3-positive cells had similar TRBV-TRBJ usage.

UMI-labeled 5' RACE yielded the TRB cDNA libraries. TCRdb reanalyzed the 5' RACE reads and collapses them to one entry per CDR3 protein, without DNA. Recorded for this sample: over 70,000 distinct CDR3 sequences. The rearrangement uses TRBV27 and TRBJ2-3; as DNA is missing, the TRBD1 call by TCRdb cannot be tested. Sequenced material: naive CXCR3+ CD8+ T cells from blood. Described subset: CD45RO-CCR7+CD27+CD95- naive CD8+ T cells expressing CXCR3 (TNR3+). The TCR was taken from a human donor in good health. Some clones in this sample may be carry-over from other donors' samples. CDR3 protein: CASSTAHSTDTQYF.